These 31 T cell receptor beta chains originate from one sample sequenced in a study of blood T cells in healthy people across ages. With a J-beta primer mix and a sample-barcoded 5' primer, a second PCR ran about 7 to 12 cycles. In TCRdb, the 5' RACE reads were re-called with MiXCR into one record per CDR3 protein. The table records a few hundred thousand distinct CDR3 sequences, around a quarter of them present only once. This sample was shared with a second study, whose subject was T cells of mothers and their children.

Sequencing was done on a sample of blood. These receptor sequences come from a boy between 2 and 10 years old in good health.

The chain joins TRBV6-5 to TRBJ2-1, with unresolved D. The CDR3 extends over 16 amino acids. Germline V CDR1 and CDR2: MNHEY, SVGAGI. The V and J ends lost 0 bases and 1 base respectively, with 10 bases between them. The CDR3 here is CASSYSMVGSYNEQFF. The CDR3, as DNA: TGTGCCAGCAGTTACTCGATGGTGGGGTCCTACAATGAGCAGTTCTTC.

The V call is TRBV2, the J call TRBJ2-2; D remains unclear. Germline CDR1 is SNHLY and CDR2 is FYNNEI. Trimming took off 9 bases at V and 0 bases at J, with 11 bases between the two ends. The length of the CDR3 is 14 residues. CDR3 nucleotides: TGTGCCAGAAGGAAGGTATCGAACACCGGGGAGCTGTTTTTT. It translates to CARRKVSNTGELFF.

The V gene is TRBV10-3, the J gene TRBJ2-3; D might be TRBD1 or TRBD2, each matching 5 bases. The V end was cut by 10 bases, the J end by 0 bases, with 17 bases between. CDR1 and CDR2 (germline): ENHRY, SYGVKD. The CDR3 consists of 15 residues. The CDR3 loop reads CATRQGEISTDTQYF. Here the CDR3 DNA reads TGTGCCACCCGCCAGGGAGAAATCAGCACAGATACGCAGTATTTT.

CDR3 nucleotides: TGTGCCAGCAGCCAAGACCCCGTAGCGGGGTTGACCTACGAGCAGTACTTC. It is translated as CASSQDPVAGLTYEQYF. The chain couples TRBV4-2 to TRBJ2-7; TRBD2 aligns across 8 bases. Trimming at V came to 0 bases and at J to 2 bases, leaving 9 bases not matched to a gene. The germline gives CDR1 LGHNA, CDR2 YNFKEQ. The CDR3 has 17 amino acids.

This clonotype appeared a few times. The chain employs TRBV12-3 or TRBV12-4 and TRBJ2-7; no firm D call. Trimming took off 3 bases at V and 7 bases at J, with 19 bases between the two ends. The CDR3 is made up of 15 amino acids. This CDR3 is CASSLFPRLDGEQYF. For the CDR3, the DNA is TGTGCCAGCAGTTTGTTCCCTAGATTGGACGGGGAGCAGTACTTC.

This clonotype was recorded a few times. The chain is built from TRBV30 and TRBJ2-1; tentative D call: TRBD2 (5 bases). The germline gives CDR1 GTSNPN, CDR2 SVGIG (reference sequence). V was trimmed by 3 bases and J by 3 bases, leaving 30 bases between them. This CDR3 has 20 residues. The CDR3 here is CAWSLGVFTRTGKDYNEQFF. The CDR3 DNA is TGTGCCTGGAGCCTGGGCGTTTTCACTAGGACGGGAAAAGACTACAATGAGCAGTTCTTC.

This clonotype was found a few times. The rearrangement uses TRBV10-3 and TRBJ2-2, with 8 bases lining up with TRBD2. The V and J ends lost 7 bases and 4 bases, in that order; junction bases with no gene match: 8. Germline assignment: CDR1 ENHRY and CDR2 SYGVKD. The CDR3 runs 15 residues. In DNA form, the CDR3 reads TGTGCCATCAATTCGGCTAGCGGGCCCACCGGGGAGCTGTTTTTT. It is translated as CAINSASGPTGELFF.

V and J are TRBV7-9 and TRBJ2-5; 9 bases map to TRBD1. The CDR3 contains 13 residues. V was clipped by 7 bases and J by 5 bases; unmatched bases: 5. Germline V gene data show CDR1 as SEHNR and CDR2 as FQNEAQ (reference sequence). Here the CDR3 DNA reads TGTGCCAGCAACAGGGGGCTTGCGGAGACCCAGTACTTC. It is translated as CASNRGLAETQYF.

This clonotype has just a few counts. The V gene is TRBV2, the J gene TRBJ2-5, with TRBD2 identical over 8 bases. The CDR3 runs 15 residues. The V gene end was trimmed by 5 bases and the J gene end by 2 bases; junction bases not matched to a gene: 7. Germline lookup yields CDR1 SNHLY and CDR2 FYNNEI. DNA of the CDR3: TGTGCCAGCAGTCCCCCCGGGACTAGGCAAGAGACCCAGTACTTC. Encoded protein: CASSPPGTRQETQYF.

The V gene is TRBV7-2, the J gene TRBJ2-7; TRBD2 matches at 9 bases. After removal of 4 bases from V and 2 bases from J, the junction contained 6 bases not matched to a gene. Germline loops: CDR1 SGHTA, CDR2 FQGNSA. The length of the CDR3 is 15 residues. The CDR3 sequence: CASSSGLAFTYEQYF. The CDR3 DNA reads TGTGCCAGCAGCTCCGGACTAGCGTTCACCTACGAGCAGTACTTC.

The chain carries TRBV13 and TRBJ2-3, with 8 positions matching TRBD1. With 6 bases clipped from V and 7 bases from J, the junction kept 15 bases outside the gene matches. CDR1 and CDR2 (germline): PRHDT, FYEKMQ (reference sequence). The CDR3 contains 16 residues. The CDR3 here is CASREDGRGREYTQYF. The CDR3 region has the DNA TGTGCCAGCAGAGAAGATGGCAGGGGGCGCGAATATACGCAGTATTTT.

This clonotype has at least ten counts. The chain employs TRBV12-3 or TRBV12-4 and TRBJ2-7, with TRBD1 matching over 7 bases. V gave up 3 bases and J gave up 2 bases; unmatched junction bases: 4. CDR3 length: 14 residues. In nucleotides, the CDR3 is TGTGCCAGCAGTTTCGGGACAGCTGCCTACGAGCAGTACTTC. It encodes CASSFGTAAYEQYF.

There are a few counts of this clonotype. The rearrangement links TRBV20-1 to TRBJ2-7; D unclear. The germline V gene has CDR1 DFQATT and CDR2 SNEGSKA (reference sequence). The CDR3 runs 13 residues. V shed 5 bases and J shed 2 bases, with 13 bases lying between them. The CDR3 spells CSAGDWFTYEQYF. For the CDR3, the DNA is TGCAGTGCTGGCGACTGGTTCACCTACGAGCAGTACTTC.

This clonotype has ten or more counts. The chain couples TRBV7-2 to TRBJ2-7, with D unclear. Germline CDR1 and CDR2: SGHTA and FQGNSA. V lost 3 bases and J lost 0, with 12 bases in between. The CDR3 is made up of 15 amino acids. CDR3 in amino acids: CASSFGGPSSYEQYF. The DNA of the CDR3 is TGTGCCAGCAGCTTCGGCGGCCCGAGCTCCTACGAGCAGTACTTC.

In this sample, this clonotype turned up once. The rearrangement links TRBV9 to TRBJ2-2, with 11 bases lining up with TRBD1. Germline trimming cut 3 bases from V and 0 bases from J; bases unmatched to any gene: 1. The CDR3 runs to 16 residues. Germline V gene data show CDR1 as SGDLS and CDR2 as YYNGEE. The CDR3 DNA reads as TGTGCCAGCAGCGGGACAGGGGGCGCGAACACCGGGGAGCTGTTTTTT. The encoded protein is CASSGTGGANTGELFF. Supplemented by reference TRBV9 and TRBJ2-2, the full variable domain reads DSGVTQTPKHLITATGQRVTLRCSPRSGDLSVYWYQQSLDQGLQFLIQYYNGEERAKGNILERFSAQQFPDLHSELNLSSLELGDSALYFCASSGTGGANTGELFFGEGSRLTVL.

This clonotype was counted a few times. DNA for the CDR3: TGTGCCAGCAGTTTATCACCAGGGGGCAATCAGCCCCAGCATTTT. Protein sequence: CASSLSPGGNQPQHF. The chain recombines TRBV27 with TRBJ1-5; tentatively, D is TRBD1 (6 bases). V was clipped by 0 bases and J by 2 bases, with 8 bases between them. This CDR3 has 15 residues. Germline assignment: CDR1 MNHEY and CDR2 SMNVEV (reference sequence).

The V and J genes are TRBV5-1 and TRBJ2-5; 11 nucleotides align to TRBD1. Gene TRBJ2-1 matches the end of the DNA better, so the J call may be wrong. The germline gives CDR1 SGHRS, CDR2 YFSETQ. The CDR3 is 17 amino acids. As DNA, the CDR3 is TGCGCCAGCAGACCTCAAGGGGCAGGACAGGGGGCCAATGAGCAGTTCTTC. It translates to CASRPQGAGQGANEQFF.

V is TRBV12-3 or TRBV12-4 and J is TRBJ2-4; D may correspond to TRBD1 or TRBD2 (5 bases each). The CDR3 has 16 residues. With 6 bases removed from V and 1 base from J, the gap between germline ends came to 16 bases. In DNA, the CDR3 is TGTGCCAGCAGCCCCTGGGGGAGCTCGGCCAAAAACATTCAGTACTTC. It translates to CASSPWGSSAKNIQYF.

This clonotype turned up a few times. The chain uses TRBV21-1 and TRBJ2-5. TRBV21-1 is a listed pseudogene. This CDR3 has 14 residues. The CDR3 loop reads CASEKGAAPETQYF. CDR3 nucleotides: TGTGCCAGCGAGAAAGGGGCTGCCCCAGAGACCCAGTACTTC.

The table lists this clonotype with a count of one. The chain employs TRBV20-1 and TRBJ2-1; no reliable D call. Gene TRBJ2-5 matches the end of the DNA better, so the J call may be wrong. The CDR3 extends over 10 amino acids. Germline CDR1 and CDR2: DFQATT and SNEGSKA (reference sequence). CDR3 region: CSASPQAQYF. The CDR3 nucleotides are TGCAGTGCTAGTCCCCAGGCCCAGTACTTC.

The chain couples TRBV30 to TRBJ2-1, with TRBD2 as a possible D gene (6 bases). Germline values: CDR1 GTSNPN, CDR2 SVGIG (reference sequence). V lost 5 bases, J lost 1 base, and 12 bases lay in between. This CDR3 has 14 amino acids. The CDR3 DNA sequence: TGTGCCTGGCATGCGGGATCGTCCTACAATGAGCAGTTCTTC. Its translation is CAWHAGSSYNEQFF. Variable domain in full (rest from reference TRBV30 and TRBJ2-1): SQTIHQWPATLVQPVGSPLSLECTVEGTSNPNLYWYRQAAGRGLQLLFYSVGIGQISSEVPQNLSASRPQDRQFILSSKKLLLSDSGFYLCAWHAGSSYNEQFFGPGTRLTVL.

The chain recombines TRBV27 with TRBJ1-6; 9 nucleotides match TRBD1. Germline V lookup: CDR1 MNHEY, CDR2 SMNVEV (reference sequence). The V gene end was trimmed by 6 bases and the J gene end by 7 bases; junction bases not matched to a gene: 7. The CDR3 is made up of 15 amino acids. CDR3 in DNA: TGTGCCAGCAGGCTAGGGGACAGGGAGAATTCACCCCTCCACTTT. Encoded protein: CASRLGDRENSPLHF.

The rearrangement joins TRBV4-1 to TRBJ2-1; no definite D call. This CDR3 is 13 amino acids long. Germline CDR1 is MGHRA and CDR2 is YSYEKL. The V gene lost 6 bases and the J gene lost 8 bases, with 14 bases spanning the gap. CDR3 residues: CASRDGVNDEQFF. For the CDR3, the DNA is TGCGCCAGCAGGGACGGAGTGAACGATGAGCAGTTCTTC.

The V call is TRBV29-1, the J call TRBJ2-7; 12 bases match TRBD2. From germline, CDR1 is SQVTM and CDR2 ANQGSEA. V shed 5 bases and J 3 bases; nucleotides not matched to a gene: 5. This CDR3 has 14 residues. In nucleotides, the CDR3 is TGCAGCGTTACAGGGGGACTAGCGGGCTACGAGCAGTACTTC. This sequence encodes CSVTGGLAGYEQYF.

This clonotype has more than one count but fewer than ten. This chain joins TRBV7-2 and TRBJ2-4; 14 bases are a match to TRBD2. The CDR3 runs to 21 residues. V trimming: 5 bases; J trimming: 2 bases; junction bases outside the gene matches: 17. Germline V lookup: CDR1 SGHTA, CDR2 FQGNSA. The CDR3 region has the DNA TGTGCCAGCAGCAGATATGCTGGGACTAGCGGGAGTGGTGGGACCAAAAACATTCAGTACTTC. It translates to CASSRYAGTSGSGGTKNIQYF. Full variable domain (outside the CDR3, taken from reference TRBV7-2 and TRBJ2-4): GAGVSQSPSNKVTEKGKDVELRCDPISGHTALYWYRQSLGQGLEFLIYFQGNSAPDKSGLPSDRFSAERTGGSVSTLTIQRTQQEDSAVYLCASSRYAGTSGSGGTKNIQYFGAGTRLSVL.

This chain links TRBV20-1 with TRBJ2-5; 8 nucleotides align to TRBD2. CDR3 length equals 16 residues. V was pared by 6 bases and J by 1 base, with 13 bases of the junction left unmatched. From germline, CDR1 is DFQATT and CDR2 SNEGSKA (reference sequence). In DNA, the CDR3 is TGCAGTGCCCCCCCCTCGACTAGCGTTACCCAAGAGACCCAGTACTTC. It codes for CSAPPSTSVTQETQYF.

In this sample, this clonotype turned up a few times. The chain recombines TRBV10-3 with TRBJ1-1, with no clear D. V lost 11 bases and J lost 3, with 10 bases in between. The CDR3 contains 11 residues. CDR1 and CDR2 (germline): ENHRY, SYGVKD. The CDR3: CALMEDTEAFF. The CDR3 DNA reads as TGTGCCTTGATGGAGGACACTGAAGCTTTCTTT.

This clonotype occurred a few times. The V call is TRBV6-1, the J call TRBJ1-1; 7 bases line up with TRBD1. The CDR3 has 14 residues. V lost 4 bases, J lost 3 bases, and 5 bases stayed unmatched. CDR1 and CDR2 from the germline V gene are MNHNS and SASEGT. In nucleotides, the CDR3 is TGTGCCAGCAGTGCTTATCAGGGGGACACTGAAGCTTTCTTT. Amino acids: CASSAYQGDTEAFF.

The CDR3 region is CSARGLGGGGLQYF. The CDR3 DNA is TGCAGTGCTAGGGGTCTGGGGGGGGGCGGCCTGCAGTACTTC. This chain connects TRBV20-1 to TRBJ2-7; possible D gene TRBD2, 7 bases. The CDR3 sequence is 14 residues long. Germline CDR1 DFQATT, CDR2 SNEGSKA (reference sequence). Trimming shortened V by 3 bases and J by 9 bases, and 21 bases separated the two germline ends.

This clonotype was recorded a few times. V is TRBV10-3 and J is TRBJ2-1; TRBD2 agrees at 9 bases. Germline lookup yields CDR1 ENHRY and CDR2 SYGVKD. This CDR3 is built from 16 residues. V shed 4 bases, J shed 1 base, and the junction held 5 bases outside the gene matches. CDR3 protein: CAISALTSGSYNEQFF. DNA for the CDR3: TGTGCCATCAGTGCATTGACTAGCGGATCCTACAATGAGCAGTTCTTC.

This chain links TRBV27 with TRBJ2-4, with 9 nucleotides matching TRBD2. The trim removed 2 bases at V and 4 bases at J, leaving 3 bases unmatched. The CDR3 sequence is 15 residues long. Germline V gives CDR1 MNHEY, CDR2 SMNVEV (reference sequence). The CDR3 coding sequence is TGTGCCAGCAGTTTAAGGGCGGGGGGGAAAAACATTCAGTACTTC. Amino acid sequence: CASSLRAGGKNIQYF.